Each of the 21 T cell receptor beta chains below was sequenced from the same sample in a study of cytomegalovirus exposure and HLA in healthy donors (dated by TCRdb to about 2017). Receptor amplification or capture employed the immunoSEQ multiplex PCR assay. For the multiplex PCR, a mixture combining 60 forward primers for TCR Vbeta segments and 13 reverse primers for TCR Jbeta segments was used. TCRdb holds this immuneACCESS table with in-frame rearrangements only. Some clones are missing; in checked studies, unresolved V genes explain under half, and the rest has no known cause. The sample yields 100,000 to 150,000 clones; 17% were counted once. The ten largest clones capture around 2.6% of the sample. Sequencing input: PBMCs. The receptors were sampled from a female donor in good health and CMV-seropositive.

This clone was seen more than once but under ten times. The chain combines TRBV23-1 with TRBJ2-7, with 10 bases lining up with TRBD1. TRBV23-1 is flagged as an ORF with uncertain function. Trimming at V came to 8 bases and at J to 5 bases, leaving 9 bases not matched to a gene. This CDR3 contains 14 residues. The CDR3 is CASPPGDRGHEQYF. The CDR3 bases are TGCGCCAGCCCCCCGGGGGACAGGGGCCACGAGCAGTACTTC.

V is TRBV2 and J is TRBJ2-7; D gene uncertain. Trimming removed 3 bases at V and 2 bases at J, with 5 bases between. This CDR3 comprises 12 residues. Germline V gene sequence: CDR1 SNHLY, CDR2 FYNNEI. CDR3 DNA: TGTGCCAGCAGTGATGGGCCCTACGAGCAGTACTTC. Translated: CASSDGPYEQYF.

This chain joins TRBV2 and TRBJ1-5, with TRBD1 matching over 9 bases. This CDR3 has 16 amino acids. The trim removed 8 bases at V and 2 bases at J, leaving 10 bases unmatched. Germline V gene sequence: CDR1 SNHLY, CDR2 FYNNEI. The CDR3 DNA reads TGTGCCAGCGGGACAGGGAGCTCGTTTCGCAATCAGCCCCAGCATTTT. It specifies CASGTGSSFRNQPQHF.

A few counts support this clone. This chain uses TRBV9 with TRBJ2-5; no clear D gene. The V end was cut by 0 bases, the J end by 4 bases, with 10 bases between. Germline CDR1 and CDR2: SGDLS and YYNGEE. The CDR3 consists of 14 residues. Written as DNA, the CDR3 is TGTGCCAGCAGCGTAGCCCTAGTTGGAGAGACCCAGTACTTC. It codes for CASSVALVGETQYF.

This clone was seen more than once but under ten times. V gene TRBV7-2 combines with J gene TRBJ1-1, with 7 positions matching TRBD1. The CDR3 sequence is 15 residues long. The germline gives CDR1 SGHTA, CDR2 FQGNSA. Trimming cost V 2 bases and J 3 bases; bases outside gene matches: 6. The CDR3 loop reads CASSLSDRRHTEAFF. CDR3 sequence (DNA): TGTGCCAGCAGCTTATCGGACAGGAGGCACACTGAAGCTTTCTTT.

The rearrangement joins TRBV5-1 to TRBJ2-2; perhaps TRBD1 as D (6 bases). CDR1 and CDR2 (germline): SGHRS, YFSETQ. This CDR3 is built from 15 residues. With 2 bases removed from V and 6 bases from J, the gap between germline ends came to 14 bases. This CDR3 reads CASSLLLGAAGELFF. In DNA form, the CDR3 reads TGCGCCAGCAGCTTATTATTGGGGGCGGCCGGGGAGCTGTTTTTT.

The chain carries TRBV5-1 and TRBJ1-2; tentatively, D is TRBD1 (5 bases). The germline V gene encodes CDR1 SGHRS and CDR2 YFSETQ. The CDR3 extends over 14 amino acids. Trimming cost V 0 bases and J 4 bases, with 10 bases left between them. In DNA form, the CDR3 reads TGCGCCAGCAGCTTGGTAGGGGATGCCTATGGCTACACCTTC. Amino acid sequence: CASSLVGDAYGYTF. Looking up the rest from reference TRBV5-1 and TRBJ1-2 gives the full variable domain: KAGVTQTPRYLIKTRGQQVTLSCSPISGHRSVSWYQQTPGQGLQFLFEYFSETQRNKGNFPGRFSGRQFSNSRSEMNVSTLELGDSALYLCASSLVGDAYGYTFGSGTRLTVV.

This chain joins TRBV27 and TRBJ2-2; D remains ambiguous. V shed 2 bases and J shed 3 bases, with 7 bases lying between them. CDR1 MNHEY and CDR2 SMNVEV come from the germline V gene (reference sequence). CDR3 length: 14 residues. The CDR3 DNA reads as TGTGCCAGCAGTTTAGGCAGATACACCGGGGAGCTGTTTTTT. This gives the protein CASSLGRYTGELFF.

CDR3 in amino acids: CASSLDRVRMRDTEAFF. CDR3 nucleotide sequence: TGTGCCAGCAGCTTAGACAGGGTCAGGATGCGGGACACTGAAGCTTTCTTT. J is TRBJ1-1 and V is TRBV7-9; possible D gene TRBD1, 6 bases. The CDR3 sequence is 17 residues long. V lost 1 base, J lost 3 bases, and 18 bases lay in between. Germline CDR1 SEHNR, CDR2 FQNEAQ (reference sequence).

This clone was seen a few times. The CDR3 sequence: CASSMDRAGNQPQHF. CDR3 in DNA: TGTGCCAGTAGTATGGACAGAGCGGGCAATCAGCCCCAGCATTTT. The V call is TRBV19, the J call TRBJ1-5, with TRBD1 as a possible D gene (6 bases). Trimming took off 3 bases at V and 2 bases at J, with 11 bases between the two ends. Germline V gene lookup returns CDR1 LNHDA and CDR2 SQIVND (reference sequence). The CDR3 covers 15 residues. Full variable domain (rest looked up from reference TRBV19 and TRBJ1-5): DGGITQSPKYLFRKEGQNVTLSCEQNLNHDAMYWYRQDPGQGLRLIYYSQIVNDFQKGDIAEGYSVSREKKESFPLTVTSAQKNPTAFYLCASSMDRAGNQPQHFGDGTRLSIL.

The V gene is TRBV15, the J gene TRBJ1-4, with 7 bases identical to TRBD1. The V segment lost 7 bases and the J segment 3 bases; nucleotides outside the gene matches: 11. Germline V CDR1 and CDR2: LNHNV, YYDKDF (reference sequence). The CDR3 length is 16 residues. The CDR3 loop is CATIETKGAANEKLFF. DNA of the CDR3: TGTGCCACCATAGAAACAAAGGGGGCTGCTAATGAAAAACTGTTTTTT.

The chain combines TRBV5-4 with TRBJ2-5; 13 nucleotides agree with TRBD2. The CDR3 length is 14 residues. Germline assignment: CDR1 SGHNT and CDR2 YYREEE (reference sequence). The trim removed 0 bases at V and 9 bases at J, leaving 2 bases unmatched. The CDR3 sequence: CASSLALAGGPQYF. CDR3 nucleotides: TGTGCCAGCAGCTTGGCACTAGCGGGAGGGCCCCAGTACTTC.

The chain carries TRBV6-5 and TRBJ1-2, with a weak D call TRBD1 (6 bases). In germline, CDR1 is MNHEY, CDR2 SVGAGI. Trimming pared 5 bases from V and 5 bases from J, leaving 12 bases between. This CDR3 has 13 amino acids. This CDR3 reads CASSRDRKYGYTF. CDR3 in DNA: TGTGCCAGCAGTCGTGACAGGAAGTATGGCTACACCTTC.

The chain joins TRBV4-3 to TRBJ2-7; no reliable D call. V was pared by 0 bases and J by 7 bases, with 16 bases between. Germline CDR1 and CDR2: LGHNA and YSLEER. This CDR3 is built from 15 residues. The CDR3 is CASSQDPGPSLEQYF. CDR3 in DNA: TGCGCCAGCAGCCAAGATCCAGGTCCCTCTTTGGAGCAGTACTTC.

The chain links TRBV10-1 to TRBJ2-2; TRBD1 aligns across 7 bases. CDR1 WNHNN and CDR2 SYGVQD come from the germline V gene (reference sequence). The V segment lost 6 bases and the J segment 4 bases; nucleotides outside the gene matches: 11. The CDR3 is 16 residues long. Here the CDR3 reads CASSATGTASTGELFF. The CDR3 coding sequence is TGCGCCAGCAGCGCAACCGGGACAGCTTCCACCGGGGAGCTGTTTTTT.

This chain uses TRBV4-1 with TRBJ2-3; 8 positions agree with TRBD2. V lost 1 base, J lost 4 bases, and 10 bases stayed unmatched. The CDR3 runs 17 residues. In germline, CDR1 is MGHRA, CDR2 YSYEKL. CDR3 nucleotides: TGCGCCAGCAGCCAAGGCCTAGCGCGGGAGGTGTCAGATACGCAGTATTTT. Translated: CASSQGLAREVSDTQYF.

This clone was seen a few times. The gene calls are TRBV6-5 and TRBJ2-5; TRBD1 matches at 8 bases. The germline CDR1 and CDR2 sequences are MNHEY and SVGAGI. Trimming removed 2 bases from V and 5 bases from J; junction bases left unmatched: 7. CDR3 length equals 15 residues. CDR3 in amino acids: CASSYNTNRGETQYF. As DNA, the CDR3 is TGTGCCAGCAGTTACAATACTAACAGGGGGGAGACCCAGTACTTC.

This clone occurred a few times. The chain couples TRBV27 to TRBJ2-7; possible D gene TRBD2, 5 bases. The CDR3 covers 14 residues. Germline values: CDR1 MNHEY, CDR2 SMNVEV (reference sequence). Trimming removed 3 bases from V and 2 bases from J, with 11 bases in between. The CDR3 DNA is TGTGCCAGCAGTTTCCGGGGTCAGGCCTACGAGCAGTACTTC. Its translation: CASSFRGQAYEQYF.

The rearrangement links TRBV9 to TRBJ2-7, with 11 bases that match TRBD1. The CDR3 runs 15 residues. Germline loops: CDR1 SGDLS, CDR2 YYNGEE. Germline trimming cut 3 bases from V and 7 bases from J; bases unmatched to any gene: 9. CDR3 bases: TGTGCCAGCAGCGGGCGAGGACAGGGGGCTTGGGAGCAGTACTTC. The encoded protein is CASSGRGQGAWEQYF.

The chain employs TRBV6-6 and TRBJ1-2, with D perhaps TRBD1 (5 bases). The CDR3 totals 13 residues. V lost 4 bases and J 0 bases, leaving 6 bases between the germline ends. Germline assignment: CDR1 MNHNY and CDR2 SVGAGI (reference sequence). The CDR3 bases are TGTGCCAGCAGTTTGGACACTAACTATGGCTACACCTTC. Its protein is CASSLDTNYGYTF.

In its sample, this clone was seen a few times. This chain uses TRBV5-1 with TRBJ2-5, with D possibly TRBD1 on 6 matching bases. V shed 0 bases and J shed 5 bases, with 14 bases lying between them. This CDR3 has 15 amino acids. Germline V gene lookup returns CDR1 SGHRS and CDR2 YFSETQ. Written as DNA, the CDR3 is TGCGCCAGCAGCTTGGAAGGCAGGGGATGGGAGACCCAGTACTTC. Amino acids: CASSLEGRGWETQYF.